The 5 T cell receptor beta chains presented below share a single source sample, sequenced in a study of T cell responses to AZD1222 COVID-19 vaccine. Repertoires were generated with immunoSEQ multiplex PCR, while TCRdb's copy carries only in-frame clones and drops some. The sample contains fewer than 200,000 clones, approximately 92% of which appear only once. The material sequenced was peripheral blood, taken on day 0 of AZD1222 vaccination. The receptor source for this set is an adult in good health.

The table lists this clone with a count of one. Compared with germline, one end of the junction differs, possibly owing to a read error. The chain couples TRBV15 to TRBJ2-1, with D tentatively TRBD1 or TRBD2 (5 bases each). Per germline, CDR1 LNHNV and CDR2 YYDKDF (reference sequence). The CDR3 extends over 13 amino acids. The CDR3 is CATSRTEAGSSIF. CDR3 nucleotide sequence: TGTGCCACCAGCAGAACCGAGGCAGGGAGTTCGATCTTC.

V and J are TRBV9 and TRBJ1-1, with a weak D call TRBD1 (5 bases). Germline V gives CDR1 SGDLS, CDR2 YYNGEE. The V end lost 0 bases, the J end lost 5 bases, and 11 bases lay between the germline ends. The CDR3 has 14 amino acids. The CDR3, as DNA: TGTGCCAGCAGCGTAGCCTGGGGGGGAACTGAAGCTTTCTTT. Protein: CASSVAWGGTEAFF.

This rearrangement joins TRBV7-2 to TRBJ1-5, with D uncertain. CDR3 length: 14 amino acids. The V end was cut by 5 bases, the J end by 11 bases, with 19 bases between. Germline V gene data show CDR1 as SGHTA and CDR2 as FQGNSA. This CDR3 reads CASSALGGSVAQHF. For the CDR3, the DNA is TGTGCCAGCAGCGCACTGGGAGGTTCGGTGGCCCAGCATTTT.

The J gene is TRBJ1-5, the V gene TRBV30; D is uncertain. The V end was cut by 2 bases, the J end by 4 bases, with 9 bases between. This CDR3 contains 13 residues. The germline gives CDR1 GTSNPN, CDR2 SVGIG (reference sequence). The CDR3 coding sequence is TGTGCCTGGAGTCCTTCCTTTAATCAGCCCCAGCATTTT. Its translation is CAWSPSFNQPQHF.

The chain has TRBV14 and TRBJ1-2; TRBD1 might be the D (5 bases). The germline V and J ends were trimmed by 3 bases and 7 bases, with 12 bases remaining between them. This CDR3 region has 13 residues. The germline gives CDR1 SGHDN, CDR2 FVKESK. In nucleotides, the CDR3 is TGTGCCAGCAGCCAGGCCCCAGGGTCTGGCTACACCTTC. Residues: CASSQAPGSGYTF. Full variable domain (outside the CDR3, taken from reference TRBV14 and TRBJ1-2): EAGVTQFPSHSVIEKGQTVTLRCDPISGHDNLYWYRRVMGKEIKFLLHFVKESKQDESGMPNNRFLAERTGGTYSTLKVQPAELEDSGVYFCASSQAPGSGYTFGSGTRLTVV.